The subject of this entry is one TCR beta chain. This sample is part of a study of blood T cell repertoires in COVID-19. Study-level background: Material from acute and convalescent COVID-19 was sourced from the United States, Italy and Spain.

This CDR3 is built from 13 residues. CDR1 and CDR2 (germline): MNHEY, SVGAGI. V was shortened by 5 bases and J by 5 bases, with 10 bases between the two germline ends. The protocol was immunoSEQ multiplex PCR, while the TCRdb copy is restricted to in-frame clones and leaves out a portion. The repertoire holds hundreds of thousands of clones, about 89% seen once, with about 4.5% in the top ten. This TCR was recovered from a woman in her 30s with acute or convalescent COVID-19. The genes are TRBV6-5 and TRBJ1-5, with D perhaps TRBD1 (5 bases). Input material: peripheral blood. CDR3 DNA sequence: TGTGCCAGCAGTCTCCGACAGCATCAGCCCCAGCATTTT. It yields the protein CASSLRQHQPQHF.